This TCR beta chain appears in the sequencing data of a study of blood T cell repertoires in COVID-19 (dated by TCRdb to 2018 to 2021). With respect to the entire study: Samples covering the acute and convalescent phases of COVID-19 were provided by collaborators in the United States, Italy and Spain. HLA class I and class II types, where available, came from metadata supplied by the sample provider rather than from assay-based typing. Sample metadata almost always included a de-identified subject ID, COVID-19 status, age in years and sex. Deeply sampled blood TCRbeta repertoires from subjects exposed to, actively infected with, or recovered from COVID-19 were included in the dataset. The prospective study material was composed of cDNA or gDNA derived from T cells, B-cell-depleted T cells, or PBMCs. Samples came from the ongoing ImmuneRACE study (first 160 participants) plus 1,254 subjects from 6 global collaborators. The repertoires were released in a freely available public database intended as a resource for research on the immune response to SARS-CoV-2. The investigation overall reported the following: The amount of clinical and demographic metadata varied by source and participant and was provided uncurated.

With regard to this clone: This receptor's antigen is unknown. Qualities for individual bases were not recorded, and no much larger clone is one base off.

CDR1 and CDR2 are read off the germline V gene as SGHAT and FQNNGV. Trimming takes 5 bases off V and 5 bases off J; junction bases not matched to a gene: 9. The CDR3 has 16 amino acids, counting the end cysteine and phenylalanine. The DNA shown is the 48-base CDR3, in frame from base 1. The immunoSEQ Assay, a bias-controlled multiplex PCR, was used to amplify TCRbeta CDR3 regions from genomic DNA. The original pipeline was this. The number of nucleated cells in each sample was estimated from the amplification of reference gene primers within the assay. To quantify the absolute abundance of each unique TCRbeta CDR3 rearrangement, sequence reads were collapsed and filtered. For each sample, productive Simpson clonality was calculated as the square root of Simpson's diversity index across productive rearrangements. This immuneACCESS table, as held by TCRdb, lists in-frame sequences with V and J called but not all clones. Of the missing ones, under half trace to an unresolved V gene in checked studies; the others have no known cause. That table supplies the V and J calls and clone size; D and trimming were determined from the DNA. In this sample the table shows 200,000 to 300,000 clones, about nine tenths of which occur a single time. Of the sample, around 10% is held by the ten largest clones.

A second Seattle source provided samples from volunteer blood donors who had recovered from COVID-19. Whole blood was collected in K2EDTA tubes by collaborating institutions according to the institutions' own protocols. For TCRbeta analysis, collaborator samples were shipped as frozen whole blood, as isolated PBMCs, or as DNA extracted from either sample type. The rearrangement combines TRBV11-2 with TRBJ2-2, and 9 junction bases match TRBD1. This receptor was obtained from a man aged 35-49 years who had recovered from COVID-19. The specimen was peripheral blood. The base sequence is TGTGCCAGCAGCCGAAGCGGGACAGGGCATACCGGGGAGCTGTTTTTT. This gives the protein CASSRSGTGHTGELFF.